This T cell receptor (beta chain) was recorded in a study of CD4 T cells in relation to SARS-CoV-2 and coronaviruses (dated by TCRdb to the early 2020s). Regarding the complete study: In the ViraFEST assay, PBMCs were cultured with antigen for under 13 days, after which TCR beta CDR3s were sequenced to identify antigen-specific clonal expansions. An HIV-1 Nef peptide pool or a no-peptide culture served as the negative reference condition. HLA restriction was mapped for shared crossreactive spike epitopes using patient-derived lymphoblastoid cell lines. At the level of individual TCR clonotypes, the study evaluated whether memory CD4+ T cells crossreact between the spike proteins of SARS-CoV-2 and those of common cold coronaviruses. Samples from a few pre-COVID donors and the naive versus memory experiments were sequenced with the Adaptive Biotechnologies TCR-sequencing kit; other data were Illumina-based. A different, Illumina-based TCR-beta assay was used to sequence expansion assays from other donors in the study. The investigation overall reported the following: Significantly weaker SARS-CoV-2-driven expansion was shown by crossreactive clones than by monoreactive clones, consistent with antigenic imprinting. Pre-pandemic and post-infection samples were not both contributed by any donor, so tracing of the source of pre-existing responses was limited. Memory CD4+ clonotypes crossrecognizing SARS-CoV-2 and at least one common cold coronavirus spike were found in around 65% of donors. Crossreactivity analysis was centred on spike protein, so crossreactivity against other viral proteins was not assessed. The study was constrained by small numbers of patients and of tested TCRs.

CD4+ T cells from unexposed donors were collected before the COVID-19 pandemic (2011-2018). After 10 to 11 days of culture, CD4+ T cells were isolated with the EasySep CD4+ T cell isolation kit. Unexposed donor CD4+ T cells were tested for reactivity to SARS-CoV-2 S and N and four common cold coronavirus spike pools, as cell number allowed. Each well received 2 million to 2.5 million PBMCs, cultured in IMDM supplemented with around 5% human AB serum and around 9 IU/ml IL-2. Half of the culture medium was replaced with fresh IL-2-containing medium on days 3 and 7. In general, triplicate replicate wells were used for every peptide culture condition. The leukapheresis product used for the unexposed donors was purchased from a commercial source. PBMCs were isolated from leukapheresis product or whole blood by Ficoll-Paque PLUS gradient centrifugation. PBMCs were either used fresh in the expansion assay or cryopreserved at -140 degrees C. The QIAamp Micro DNA Kit was used to extract genomic DNA from the CD4+ T cells.

The method behind the library was the immunoSEQ multiplex PCR assay. The published analysis was carried out like this. During preprocessing, nonproductive sequences were removed, along with CDR3s that did not begin with C, did not end with F or W, or were shorter than 7 amino acids. Antigen-specific clonotypes were called with the MANAFEST web app on the basis of expansion relative to the reference and to other culture wells. A clone counted as positive if significantly expanded in 2 of 3 replicate wells versus the reference culture at FDR below 0.05. To be called positive, a clone also had to show significant expansion compared with every other tandem well and an odds ratio greater than 5. CDR3 homology was measured as pairwise Levenshtein distance, computed with the stringdist R package after trimming three terminal residues from each end. This is the immuneACCESS table as TCRdb keeps it, with only in-frame sequences that have V and J called. A part of the clones is gone; compared with another copy, unresolved V genes explain less than half, and the rest is unexplained. V and J calls and clone size are copied from that table; D and trimming were computed from the DNA. This sample has about 19,000 clones in its table, and around four fifths of those were observed once. About 23% of the sample rests with the top ten.

Points on this clone: The clone's antigen remains unknown. No base qualities exist here, and no much larger clone lies one base off it.

The CDR3 sequence holds 18 residues, the cysteine and phenylalanine included. The CDR3 DNA has 54 bases and is translated from base 1. Ends trimmed: V by 4 bases, J by 2 bases; bases unmatched to a gene: 15. According to the germline V gene, CDR1 reads MGHRA and CDR2 reads YSYEKL. The material sequenced was CD4+ T cells from PBMCs, cultured in vitro. This sequence was found in a human donor in good health. The chain is encoded by TRBV4-1 joined to TRBJ2-7, with TRBD1 identical over 9 junction bases. The base sequence is TGCGCCAGCAGCCGACAGGGGGGCCCGAACCAACCCACCTACGAGCAGTACTTC. The encoded protein is CASSRQGGPNQPTYEQYF.